This T cell receptor (beta chain) was found in a study of beta chain features in type 1 diabetes. As for the study in general: Patients shared similar age, gender and cell yields with healthy donors. Whole-study findings and limits: Patients and controls would be equally affected if PCR favored shorter templates. A pattern of fewer insertions and more deletions at VDJ junctions was seen in type 1 diabetes patients.

Trimming at V came to 1 base and at J to 15 bases, leaving 12 bases not matched to a gene. The germline CDR1 and CDR2 sequences are SQVTM and ANQGSEA. The CDR3 contains 13 residues. As to this clone: Its specificity is not known.

Every bit of the isolated RNA underwent reverse transcription, so sequencing read expressed TCRB transcripts. Generated by immunoSEQ multiplex PCR, the TCRdb table keeps only in-frame clones and is missing some. The sample carries some 410,000 clones, about an eighth recorded once. Sequenced material: naive CD4+ T cells from blood. This chain links TRBV29-1 with TRBJ2-3, with TRBD2 identical over 8 bases. This TCR derives from a woman in her late teens or twenties in good health. The CDR3 sequence is CSVEAPLSGRQYF. Here the CDR3 DNA reads TGCAGCGTTGAAGCCCCTCTGAGCGGGAGACAATATTTT.